A single T cell receptor (beta chain) is shown here with its context. The antigen is not known. The ends were cut back, 0 bases at V and 2 bases at J, with 8 bases in the middle. Germline V gene lookup returns CDR1 SGHTA and CDR2 FQGNSA. CDR3 length equals 15 residues. The data were produced by immunoSEQ multiplex PCR, yet TCRdb's version contains in-frame clones alone and is incomplete. The table has 70,000 or so clones, approximately 75% seen once. These data belong to a study of vaccination effects on CD4 cells after COVID-19. The study, taken as a whole, reports: Few convalescent patients, and no early post-infection timepoints, were available to the study. The study found marked clonal contraction of infection- and vaccine-induced clones late after vaccination.

ViraFEST used viral peptide pools to expand antigen-specific CD4+ T cells before sequencing. Investigators separated out CD4+ T cells once around 9 days of culture had passed. Previously uninfected by SARS-CoV-2, the vaccine recipients also showed negative nucleocapsid antibodies. Culturing of around 2 million PBMC per well took place with around 9.4 IU/ml IL-2 and 9 to 10 ug/ml peptides. On both days 3 and 7, half of the culture medium was replaced with IL-2 medium. This sample comprised CD4+ T cells from PBMCs cultured with HCoV-NL63 spike peptides, obtained before COVID-19 vaccination. V and J are TRBV7-2 and TRBJ1-5, with TRBD1 as a possible D gene (5 bases). The sequence was collected from a human donor who received a COVID-19 vaccine. CDR3 loop: CASSLAGRGNQPQHF. The DNA for the CDR3 is TGTGCCAGCAGCTTAGCGGGACGGGGCAATCAGCCCCAGCATTTT.